The clone carrying this T cell receptor (beta chain) is medium-sized by share. The V segment lost 2 bases and the J segment 5 bases; nucleotides outside the gene matches: 8. Looked up from germline, CDR1 is SGHVS and CDR2 is FNYEAQ. The CDR3 runs to 17 residues. Template material for amplifying TCR beta CDR3 regions consisted of RNA transcripts. A first-round RT-PCR of the TCR CDR3 used the HTBI primer set. One entry per CDR3 protein results from TCRdb running MiXCR on the multiplex PCR reads. The table lists some 24,000 distinct CDR3 sequences, under 55% of them singletons. These data originate in a study of T cells in Graves' hyperthyroidism and ophthalmopathy. Subjects aged 18 to 65 presented with newly diagnosed hyperthyroidism of less than 2 months' duration. The diagnostic basis comprised clinical symptoms, serum thyroxine and TRAb, thyroid ultrasound and orbital computed tomography. Blood dates from first hyperthyroidism diagnosis, before any ophthalmopathy symptoms.

The chain couples TRBV7-6 to TRBJ2-3, with 12 bases aligning to TRBD2. The source material was blood. The TCR was taken from a woman aged 40 to 55 with Graves' hyperthyroidism that later progressed to Graves' ophthalmopathy. The CDR3 nucleotides are TGTGCCAGCAGCTTACGGACTAGCGGGGAAGGAGGAGATACGCAGTATTTT. As protein: CASSLRTSGEGGDTQYF.